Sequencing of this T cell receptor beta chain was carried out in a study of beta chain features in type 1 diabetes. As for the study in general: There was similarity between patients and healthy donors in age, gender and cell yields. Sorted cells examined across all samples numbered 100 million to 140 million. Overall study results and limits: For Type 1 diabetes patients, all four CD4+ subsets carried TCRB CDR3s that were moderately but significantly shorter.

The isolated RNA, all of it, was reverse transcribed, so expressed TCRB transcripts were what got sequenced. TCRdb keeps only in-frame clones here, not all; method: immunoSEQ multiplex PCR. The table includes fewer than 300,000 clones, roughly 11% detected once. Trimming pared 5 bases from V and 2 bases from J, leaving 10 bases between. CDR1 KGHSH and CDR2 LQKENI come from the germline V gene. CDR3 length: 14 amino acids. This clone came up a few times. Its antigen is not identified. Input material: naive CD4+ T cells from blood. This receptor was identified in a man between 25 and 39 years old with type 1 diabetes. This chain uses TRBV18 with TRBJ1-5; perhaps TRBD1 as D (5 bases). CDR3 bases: TGTGCCAGCTCATCAGGGTTGGGCAATCAGCCCCAGCATTTT. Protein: CASSSGLGNQPQHF. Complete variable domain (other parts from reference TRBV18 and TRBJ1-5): NAGVMQNPRHLVRRRGQEARLRCSPMKGHSHVYWYRQLPEEGLKFMVYLQKENIIDESGMPKERFSAEFPKEGPSILRIQQVVRGDSAAYFCASSSGLGNQPQHFGDGTRLSIL.